These T cell receptor beta chains were read from a single sample in a study of neurological immune-mediated disorders. From the 5' RACE reads, TCRdb called clonotypes with MiXCR, one entry per CDR3 protein. The sample has roughly 32,000 distinct CDR3 sequences, about an eighth seen once. Sample: CD4+ T cells from blood. The receptors were sampled from a female donor with HTLV-1-associated myelopathy (HAM/TSP). CDR3s leave out the opening cysteine and the closing phenylalanine or tryptophan. A D gene is named only where the DNA matches it firmly.

D gene	J gene	V gene	CDR3 protein
-	TRBJ1-5	TRBV2	ASSSFSVQQPQH
TRBD1	TRBJ1-1	TRBV29-1	SVRSLQGWRTEAF
TRBD1	TRBJ2-1	TRBV4-3	ASSQDLGGQGTGSSYNEQF
TRBD1	TRBJ2-2	TRBV7-9	ASGDRGPNTGELF
-	TRBJ1-2	TRBV29-1	SVEGGPLNYGYT
TRBD2	TRBJ2-3	TRBV6-5	ASSDPTSGGTDTQY
-	TRBJ2-3	TRBV5-5	ASSLQGGEYTDTQY
-	TRBJ2-2	TRBV12-3/TRBV12-4	ASLRVTGELF
-	TRBJ2-1	TRBV7-8	ASSPPQGHNEQF
-	TRBJ2-7	TRBV7-9	ASSLGDSYEQY
-	TRBJ1-2	TRBV16	ASSQSRGNYGYT
-	TRBJ2-5	TRBV7-8	ASSPRFAQY
TRBD1	TRBJ2-3	TRBV12-3/TRBV12-4	ASSDEKGGGTDTQY
-	TRBJ2-3	TRBV4-1	ASSHATTDTQY
TRBD2	TRBJ2-1	TRBV27	ASSLEPRTSGRLNEQF
TRBD1	TRBJ2-1	TRBV5-1	ASSTPRDRGIVSYNEQF
-	TRBJ2-1	TRBV3-1	ASSPMSVGYNEQF
TRBD1	TRBJ2-7	TRBV14	ASSRTGTGHPGEQY
-	TRBJ2-7	TRBV28	ASSLDSSYEQY
TRBD2	TRBJ2-5	TRBV19	ASSRLAGDLAETQY
TRBD1	TRBJ1-2	TRBV20-1	SARGTGGGYT
TRBD1	TRBJ1-5	TRBV2	ASKGQGNQPQH
-	TRBJ2-3	TRBV7-2	ASSGGYTDTQY
TRBD2	TRBJ2-3	TRBV20-1	SARDRLADTDTQY
-	TRBJ2-5	TRBV2	ASSWTNQETQY
-	TRBJ2-5	TRBV7-2	ASSLRGSQETQY
-	TRBJ1-2	TRBV2	ASSPNPAGGYT
-	TRBJ1-2	TRBV20-1	SVPPLQGNYGYT
TRBD1	TRBJ2-7	TRBV5-1	ASSSAGQGVGEQY
TRBD2	TRBJ2-7	TRBV20-1	SARIYSSGRGGEQY
TRBD1	TRBJ2-5	TRBV15	ATSMDRGQETQY
-	TRBJ2-5	TRBV6-6	ASSYLAETQY
-	TRBJ1-1	TRBV7-6	ASSSTGSEAF